This entry lists 25 T cell receptor beta chains sequenced from one sample in a study of response to subunit inactivated influenza vaccine. TCRdb reanalysed the RT-PCR reads using MiXCR and keeps one entry per CDR3 protein. The data contain 650,000 to 850,000 distinct CDR3 sequences, approximately 15% of them singletons. The sequencing here drew on PBMCs from blood, taken 14 to 15 days before vaccination. Source of these receptors: a man aged 50-60 years who received an inactivated influenza vaccine.

The chain employs TRBV6-2 or TRBV6-3 and TRBJ2-5; D gene ambiguous. V lost 0 bases and J lost 2, with 7 bases in between. The germline V gene encodes CDR1 MNHEY and CDR2 SVGEGT. The CDR3 has 14 residues. DNA for the CDR3: TGTGCCAGCAGTTACTCGTCGGTTCAAGAGACCCAGTACTTC. This translates into CASSYSSVQETQYF.

The chain recombines TRBV5-6 with TRBJ2-7; 7 bases fit TRBD2. V was clipped by 4 bases and J by 1 base; unmatched bases: 5. The CDR3 runs to 14 residues. Germline V lookup: CDR1 SGHDT, CDR2 YYEEEE. CDR3 amino acids: CASSPNSGSYEQYF. The CDR3 DNA is TGTGCCAGCAGCCCGAATAGCGGGTCCTACGAGCAGTACTTC.

The chain links TRBV27 to TRBJ1-1; possible D gene TRBD1, 5 bases. The CDR3 sequence is 15 residues long. Germline assignment: CDR1 MNHEY and CDR2 SMNVEV (reference sequence). V lost 5 bases, J lost 1 base, and 14 bases lay in between. The CDR3 DNA follows: TGTGCCAGCAGTCCCATCGGGGGGGAGAACACTGAAGCTTTCTTT. Translation gives CASSPIGGENTEAFF.

A single count supports this clonotype. The V call is TRBV2, the J call TRBJ2-7; 13 nucleotides align to TRBD2. Per germline, CDR1 SNHLY and CDR2 FYNNEI. The CDR3 runs to 15 residues. V was pared by 9 bases and J by 0 bases, with 5 bases of the junction left unmatched. DNA for the CDR3: TGTGCCAGTAACAGACTAGCGGGAGGCTCCTACGAGCAGTACTTC. Translating gives CASNRLAGGSYEQYF.

This clonotype was seen a handful of times. This sequence joins TRBV4-3 and TRBJ2-7; no reliable D call. The CDR3 length is 16 residues. Germline CDR1 is LGHNA and CDR2 is YSLEER. V lost 3 bases and J lost 1, with 16 bases in between. This chain's CDR3 is CASSQTSHKMSYEQYF. Written as DNA, the CDR3 is TGCGCCAGCAGCCAGACTTCCCACAAGATGTCCTACGAGCAGTACTTC.

This clonotype was counted only a few times. The chain uses TRBV14 and TRBJ2-7; perhaps TRBD2 as D (5 bases). CDR1 and CDR2 (germline): SGHDN, FVKESK. CDR3 length: 14 amino acids. The V and J ends lost 1 base and 3 bases respectively, with 10 bases between them. The CDR3 here is CASSQAGILYEQYF. The CDR3 DNA sequence: TGTGCCAGCAGCCAAGCGGGAATCCTCTACGAGCAGTACTTC.

The rearrangement uses TRBV5-6 and TRBJ1-1; a possible D gene is TRBD1 (6 bases). Looked up from germline, CDR1 is SGHDT and CDR2 is YYEEEE. This CDR3 has 13 amino acids. V was clipped by 4 bases and J by 1 base, with 8 bases between them. CDR3 coding DNA: TGTGCCAGCAGCACAGGGTGGAACACTGAAGCTTTCTTT. Translation gives CASSTGWNTEAFF.

This chain joins TRBV3-1 and TRBJ2-3; D perhaps matches TRBD2 (6 bases). V lost 4 bases and J lost 0, with 14 bases in between. There are 16 residues in the CDR3. Germline assignment: CDR1 LGHDT and CDR2 YNNKEL (reference sequence). As DNA, the CDR3 is TGTGCCAGCAGCCCCCGACCGCGGGGCAGCACAGATACGCAGTATTTT. Encoded protein: CASSPRPRGSTDTQYF.

This sequence joins TRBV7-8 and TRBJ2-7, with 14 bases aligning to TRBD2. The V gene's germline CDR1 is SGHVS and CDR2 FQNEAQ. J was trimmed by 2 bases and V by 6 bases; bases with no gene match: 9. This CDR3 region has 17 residues. In nucleotides, the CDR3 is TGTGCCAGCAGTGAAAGGTTGGGACTAGCGGGGGCCTACGAGCAGTACTTC. Its protein is CASSERLGLAGAYEQYF.

The rearrangement joins TRBV25-1 to TRBJ2-7; perhaps TRBD1 as D (6 bases). The CDR3 consists of 16 residues. Trimming stripped 3 bases from V and 0 bases from J, with 15 bases between. Germline lookup yields CDR1 MGHDK and CDR2 SYGVNS. The CDR3 sequence is CASSDKTGHSSYEQYF. The CDR3 nucleotides are TGTGCCAGCAGTGACAAGACAGGCCACAGCTCCTACGAGCAGTACTTC.

This clonotype was seen many times. The V call is TRBV7-9, the J call TRBJ1-4; 8 bases map to TRBD1. The V segment lost 5 bases and the J segment 2 bases; nucleotides outside the gene matches: 7. Germline values: CDR1 SEHNR, CDR2 FQNEAQ (reference sequence). The CDR3 consists of 16 residues. The DNA for the CDR3 is TGTGCCAGCAGCGTCGGACAGGGATCGACTAATGAAAAACTGTTTTTT. It yields the protein CASSVGQGSTNEKLFF.

A remark on this clonotype: The junction does not match germline at one end; this may be a read error. This chain links TRBV10-3 with TRBJ1-6; no firm D call. The germline V gene has CDR1 ENHRY and CDR2 SYGVKD. The CDR3 runs to 14 residues. Here the CDR3 DNA reads TGTGCCTTAAAGTCGGACGGAGATAATTCACCCCCCCACTTT. Translating gives CALKSDGDNSPPHF.

This clonotype was observed a handful of times. This rearrangement joins TRBV13 to TRBJ1-1, with D maybe TRBD1 (6 bases). V lost 11 bases and J lost 11, with 18 bases in between. The CDR3 has 11 amino acids. Germline CDR1 reads PRHDT; CDR2 reads FYEKMQ (reference sequence). CDR3 in amino acids: CAAGGALYAFF. In nucleotides, the CDR3 is TGTGCCGCCGGGGGGGCGCTTTATGCTTTCTTT.

This clonotype was seen repeatedly, ten times or more. The V call is TRBV29-1, the J call TRBJ2-5; D might be TRBD1 or TRBD2, each matching 5 bases. Germline CDR1 is SQVTM and CDR2 is ANQGSEA. The CDR3 is 13 residues long. Trimming shortened V by 4 bases and J by 5 bases, and 14 bases separated the two germline ends. The CDR3 loop reads CSVAGDARETQYF. The CDR3 DNA reads as TGCAGCGTTGCCGGGGACGCCCGGGAGACCCAGTACTTC.

The gene calls are TRBV20-1 and TRBJ2-7; weak D call: TRBD2 (7 bases). The CDR3 totals 14 residues. V was trimmed by 4 bases and J by 4 bases, leaving 17 bases between them. Germline V gene data show CDR1 as DFQATT and CDR2 as SNEGSKA (reference sequence). The CDR3 loop is CSANGGGGGYEQYF. DNA of the CDR3: TGCAGTGCTAACGGGGGAGGGGGGGGGTACGAGCAGTACTTC.

This clonotype was recorded a few times. The chain joins TRBV12-3 or TRBV12-4 to TRBJ2-1; D gene unclear. The CDR3 has 12 residues. With 6 bases removed from V and 6 bases from J, the gap between germline ends came to 9 bases. The CDR3 DNA follows: TGTGCCAGCAGACGCGACCTCAATGAGCAGTTCTTC. Translation: CASRRDLNEQFF.

V and J are TRBV15 and TRBJ2-5; the D gene is possibly TRBD2 (5 bases). Germline CDR1 is LNHNV and CDR2 is YYDKDF (reference sequence). V lost 6 bases and J 5 bases, leaving 13 bases between the germline ends. This CDR3 region has 13 residues. The CDR3 loop is CATRAEGGETQYF. For the CDR3, the DNA is TGTGCCACCAGGGCGGAAGGCGGGGAGACCCAGTACTTC.

The chain employs TRBV20-1 and TRBJ2-3, with TRBD2 identical over 8 bases. CDR1 and CDR2 (germline): DFQATT, SNEGSKA (reference sequence). Trimming removed 6 bases from V and 3 bases from J; junction bases left unmatched: 8. This CDR3 has 14 residues. Written as DNA, the CDR3 is TGCAGTGCCCCTACGGGGGGGACAACAGATACGCAGTATTTT. It codes for CSAPTGGTTDTQYF.

This chain connects TRBV24-1 to TRBJ2-3; TRBD2 aligns across 8 bases. The CDR3 length is 15 residues. Germline CDR1 is KGHDR and CDR2 is SFDVKD. The junction had 8 bases not matched to a gene; V was cut back by 8 bases and J by 2 bases. The CDR3 sequence is CATKQAGAPTDTQYF. The CDR3, as DNA: TGTGCCACCAAGCAAGCGGGGGCCCCCACAGATACGCAGTATTTT.

Ten or more counts support this clonotype. V usage is TRBV12-3 or TRBV12-4 and J usage is TRBJ2-3, with 7 bases aligning to TRBD2. With V trimmed by 1 base and J by 2 bases, 6 bases remained unmatched. This CDR3 has 16 residues. The CDR3 nucleotides are TGTGCCAGCAGTTTAGGGGCTAGCGGCACCACAGATACGCAGTATTTT. Its protein product is CASSLGASGTTDTQYF.

The chain couples TRBV12-5 to TRBJ2-5; D is undetermined. CDR3 size: 13 residues. The V end was cut by 1 base, the J end by 7 bases, with 10 bases between. Per germline, CDR1 LGHNT and CDR2 FRNRAP. CDR3: CASGLDGLGTQYF. In nucleotides, the CDR3 is TGTGCTAGTGGTTTGGACGGGTTGGGGACCCAGTACTTC.

The chain carries TRBV19 and TRBJ2-2; 11 nucleotides agree with TRBD2. Germline-derived CDR1 and CDR2 are LNHDA and SQIVND (reference sequence). This CDR3 has 15 residues. V trimming: 6 bases; J trimming: 6 bases; junction bases outside the gene matches: 6. The CDR3 spells CASRLAGGPSGELFF. CDR3 nucleotides: TGTGCCAGTAGATTAGCGGGAGGGCCATCCGGGGAGCTGTTTTTT.

Only a few counts were recorded for this clonotype. The chain has TRBV20-1 and TRBJ2-2, with no clear D. The CDR3 contains 13 residues. Trimming stripped 0 bases from V and 6 bases from J, with 8 bases between. CDR1 is DFQATT and CDR2 is SNEGSKA in the germline V gene (reference sequence). CDR3 DNA sequence: TGCAGTGCTAGAGAAGTGCCGGCCGGGGAGCTGTTTTTT. Translation gives CSAREVPAGELFF.

The chain is built from TRBV20-1 and TRBJ2-1, with D uncertain. The CDR3 has 13 amino acids. V shed 5 bases and J shed 7 bases, with 15 bases lying between them. CDR1 is DFQATT, CDR2 SNEGSKA, per germline (reference sequence). CDR3 DNA: TGCAGTGCTGGGCGTTCGGCAAAAAATGAGCAGTTCTTC. This encodes CSAGRSAKNEQFF.

This clonotype appeared a few times. The chain employs TRBV5-1 and TRBJ2-2, with a possible D match to TRBD2 (6 bases). This CDR3 is built from 16 residues. The ends were cut back, 4 bases at V and 6 bases at J, with 19 bases in the middle. CDR1 is SGHRS and CDR2 is YFSETQ in the germline V gene. The CDR3 is CASSPSHGRQAGELFF. The CDR3 DNA sequence: TGCGCCAGCAGCCCCTCCCATGGGAGGCAAGCCGGGGAGCTGTTTTTT.